This TCR beta chain was profiled in a study of T cell repertoires in cytomegalovirus infection (dated by TCRdb to the late 2010s). In the study overall: The peptide stimulations were aimed at well-studied HLA-B-restricted epitopes as well as recently identified HLA-C-restricted CMV epitopes, whose presentation resists viral immunomodulation. Donor HLA type was relevant to the analysis, as public TCR beta signatures indicated carriage of CMV infection together with the matching HLA type. On the study overall, not on this receptor specifically: In both this cohort and an independent roughly 350-donor cohort, the cumulative frequency of public TCR beta family members distinguished carriers of CMV infection plus the relevant HLA type. The ex vivo response was dominated by HLA-C-restricted CMV-specific TCR beta clonotypes, which also provided the single most frequent clonotype in two of eight donors.

The cysteine opens and the phenylalanine closes a CDR3 of 15 amino acids. Only the CDR3 DNA is retained, 45 bases long and in frame from the first base. The V end loses 1 base and the J end loses 0 bases, and a stretch of 7 bases separates them. Looking up the germline V gene yields CDR1 SGHTA and CDR2 FQGTGA. The treatment or condition label for this specimen denotes: in vitro stimulation with specific CMV peptide epitopes to enrich CMV-specific T cells. This clonotype showed up just a few times. Which antigen it targets is not known. No base qualities exist here, and no much larger clone lies one base off it. Sequenced on an Illumina HiSeq 1500. Starting from the raw public reads, TCRdb applied fastp trimming at Q25, assembled clones with MiXCR and retained in-frame beta chains. Each record represents a unique CDR3 protein, reported with the most common genes and DNA among its rows. For this sample there are some 500,000 distinct CDR3 sequences; around a third appear just once. The ten largest clones add up to about 17% of the sample.

This sequence originates from a human donor in good health (CMV status not recorded). Some clones in this sample may be carry-over from other donors' samples. The material sequenced was cultured PBMCs, taken from culture after CMV antigen stimulation. The rearranged segments are TRBV7-3 and TRBJ2-1; the D segment cannot be called with confidence. The nucleotides read TGTGCCAGCAGCTTAAACCCGAGCTCCTACAATGAGCAGTTCTTC. The translation is CASSLNPSSYNEQFF. Extended through the reference TRBV7-3 and TRBJ2-1 proteins, this CDR3 yields the full variable domain: GAGVSQTPSNKVTEKGKYVELRCDPISGHTALYWYRQSLGQGPEFLIYFQGTGAADDSGLPNDRFFAVRPEGSVSTLKIQRTERGDSAVYLCASSLNPSSYNEQFFGPGTRLTVL.